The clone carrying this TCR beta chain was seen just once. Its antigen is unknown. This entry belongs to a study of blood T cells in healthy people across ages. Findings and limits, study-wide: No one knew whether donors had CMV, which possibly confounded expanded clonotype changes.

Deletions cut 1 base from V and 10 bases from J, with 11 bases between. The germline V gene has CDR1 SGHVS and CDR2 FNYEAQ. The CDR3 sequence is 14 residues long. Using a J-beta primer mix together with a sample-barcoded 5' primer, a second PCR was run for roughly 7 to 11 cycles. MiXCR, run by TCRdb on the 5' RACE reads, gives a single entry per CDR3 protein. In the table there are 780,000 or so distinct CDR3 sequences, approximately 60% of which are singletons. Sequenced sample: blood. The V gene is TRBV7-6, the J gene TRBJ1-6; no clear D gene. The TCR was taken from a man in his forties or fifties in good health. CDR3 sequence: CASSLEGRASPLHF. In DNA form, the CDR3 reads TGTGCCAGCAGCTTAGAAGGGAGGGCATCACCCCTCCACTTT.